The 9 T cell receptor beta chains below all came from one sample that was sequenced in a study of cytomegalovirus exposure and HLA in healthy donors. In the PCR, 60 Vbeta and 13 Jbeta primers were used. Profiled with immunoSEQ multiplex PCR; TCRdb holds only in-frame clones, not every one. The repertoire includes approximately 130,000 clones, about 69% of them detected once, and around 3.2% sits in the top ten. Sequencing was carried out using PBMCs. The receptor source for this set is a man in his thirties or forties in good health and CMV-seronegative.

The rearrangement uses TRBV29-1 and TRBJ2-7; maybe TRBD2 (5 bases). The CDR3 runs 15 residues. The V gene's germline CDR1 is SQVTM and CDR2 ANQGSEA. Trimming took 7 bases from V and 1 from J, leaving 20 bases between them. CDR3 in amino acids: CSARRGLDGSYEQYF. CDR3 bases: TGCAGCGCCCGGCGAGGGCTCGATGGTTCCTACGAGCAGTACTTC.

This sequence joins TRBV27 and TRBJ1-1, with TRBD1 as a possible D gene (5 bases). The CDR3 covers 16 residues. V was clipped by 0 bases and J by 1 base, with 12 bases between them. The V gene's germline CDR1 is MNHEY and CDR2 SMNVEV (reference sequence). The DNA of the CDR3 is TGTGCCAGCAGTTTATCAGACCTTACAGGGAACACTGAAGCTTTCTTT. Translated: CASSLSDLTGNTEAFF.

The J gene is TRBJ2-3, the V gene TRBV4-3; 10 bases fit TRBD2. V shed 3 bases, J shed 2 bases, and the junction held 8 bases outside the gene matches. Germline CDR1 reads LGHNA; CDR2 reads YSLEER. CDR3 length: 17 amino acids. In DNA, the CDR3 is TGCGCCAGCAGCCAGTCCGGGACTAGCGCCTACACAGATACGCAGTATTTT. It specifies CASSQSGTSAYTDTQYF.

The V gene is TRBV5-1, the J gene TRBJ1-6; no reliable D call. Germline V gene data show CDR1 as SGHRS and CDR2 as YFSETQ. CDR3 length equals 14 residues. The ends were cut back, 2 bases at V and 10 bases at J, with 13 bases in the middle. CDR3 coding DNA: TGCGCCAGCAGCTTCGCCGACATGCTCTCACCCCTCCACTTT. Translating it yields CASSFADMLSPLHF.

The chain is built from TRBV5-1 and TRBJ1-1; D is uncertain. The length of the CDR3 is 13 residues. Trimming shortened V by 0 bases and J by 8 bases, and 11 bases separated the two germline ends. Germline loops: CDR1 SGHRS, CDR2 YFSETQ. CDR3 sequence (DNA): TGCGCCAGCAGCTTGGCGTGGCCGGGGGAAGCTTTCTTT. Its protein product is CASSLAWPGEAFF.

The chain has TRBV19 and TRBJ2-5, with D perhaps TRBD2 (6 bases). The V gene's germline CDR1 is LNHDA and CDR2 SQIVND (reference sequence). This CDR3 is built from 14 residues. Trimming took 8 bases from V and 4 from J, leaving 17 bases between them. CDR3 sequence reads: CASEGRGAGETQYF. As DNA, the CDR3 is TGTGCCAGTGAAGGGCGGGGCGCCGGAGAGACCCAGTACTTC. Complete variable domain (other parts from reference TRBV19 and TRBJ2-5): DGGITQSPKYLFRKEGQNVTLSCEQNLNHDAMYWYRQDPGQGLRLIYYSQIVNDFQKGDIAEGYSVSREKKESFPLTVTSAQKNPTAFYLCASEGRGAGETQYFGPGTRLLVL.

The chain employs TRBV27 and TRBJ2-1, with TRBD2 matching 9 bases. The V and J ends lost 1 base and 9 bases, in that order; junction bases with no gene match: 10. This CDR3 contains 16 residues. Germline CDR1 is MNHEY and CDR2 is SMNVEV (reference sequence). The CDR3 protein is CASSLFLAGTAGEQFF. The CDR3, as DNA: TGTGCCAGCAGTTTATTTCTAGCGGGGACTGCCGGTGAGCAGTTCTTC.

Written as DNA, the CDR3 is TGCGCCAGCAGCCAAACACAGGGAAGGGACTATGGCTACACCTTC. It encodes CASSQTQGRDYGYTF. This sequence joins TRBV4-1 and TRBJ1-2; a possible D gene is TRBD1 (6 bases). The V and J ends lost 2 bases and 3 bases respectively, with 13 bases between them. CDR1 and CDR2 (germline): MGHRA, YSYEKL. This CDR3 is 15 amino acids long.

This clone appeared once. The chain employs TRBV5-1 and TRBJ2-6; D remains ambiguous. Trimming cost V 1 base and J 0 bases, with 8 bases left between them. CDR3 length: 16 amino acids. Per germline, CDR1 SGHRS and CDR2 YFSETQ. The CDR3 sequence is CASSLSSGSGANVLTF. Written as DNA, the CDR3 is TGCGCCAGCAGCTTGAGTTCAGGCTCTGGGGCCAACGTCCTGACTTTC.